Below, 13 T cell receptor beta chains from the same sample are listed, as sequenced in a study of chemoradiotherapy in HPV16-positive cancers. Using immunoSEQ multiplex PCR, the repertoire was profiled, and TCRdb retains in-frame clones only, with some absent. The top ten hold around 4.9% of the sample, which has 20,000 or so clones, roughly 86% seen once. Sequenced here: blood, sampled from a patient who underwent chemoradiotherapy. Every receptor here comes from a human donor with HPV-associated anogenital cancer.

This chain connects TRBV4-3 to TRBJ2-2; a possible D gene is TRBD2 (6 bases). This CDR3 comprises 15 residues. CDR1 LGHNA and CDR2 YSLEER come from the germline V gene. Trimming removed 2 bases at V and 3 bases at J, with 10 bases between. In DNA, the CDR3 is TGCGCCAGCAGCCAAACCGGGACTTACACCGGGGAGCTGTTTTTT. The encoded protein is CASSQTGTYTGELFF.

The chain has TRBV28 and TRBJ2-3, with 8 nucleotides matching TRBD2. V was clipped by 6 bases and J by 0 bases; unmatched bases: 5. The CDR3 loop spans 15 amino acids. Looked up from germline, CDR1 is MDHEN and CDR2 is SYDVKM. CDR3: CASSLAGSSTDTQYF. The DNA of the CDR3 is TGTGCCAGCAGCCTAGCGGGCTCTAGCACAGATACGCAGTATTTT. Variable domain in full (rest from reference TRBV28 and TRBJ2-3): DVKVTQSSRYLVKRTGEKVFLECVQDMDHENMFWYRQDPGLGLRLIYFSYDVKMKEKGDIPEGYSVSREKKERFSLILESASTNQTSMYLCASSLAGSSTDTQYFGPGTRLTVL.

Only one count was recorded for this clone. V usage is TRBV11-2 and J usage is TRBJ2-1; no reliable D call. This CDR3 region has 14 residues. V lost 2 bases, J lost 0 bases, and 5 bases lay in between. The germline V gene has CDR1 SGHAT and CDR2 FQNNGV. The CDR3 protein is CASSLLSSYNEQFF. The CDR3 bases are TGTGCCAGCAGCTTACTCAGCTCCTACAATGAGCAGTTCTTC.

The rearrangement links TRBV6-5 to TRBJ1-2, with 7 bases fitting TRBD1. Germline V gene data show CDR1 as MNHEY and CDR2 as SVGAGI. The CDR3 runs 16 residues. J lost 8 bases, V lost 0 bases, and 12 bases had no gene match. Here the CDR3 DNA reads TGTGCCAGCAGTTACTCGATGGTGGGGACAGCCCTAGGCTACACCTTC. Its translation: CASSYSMVGTALGYTF.

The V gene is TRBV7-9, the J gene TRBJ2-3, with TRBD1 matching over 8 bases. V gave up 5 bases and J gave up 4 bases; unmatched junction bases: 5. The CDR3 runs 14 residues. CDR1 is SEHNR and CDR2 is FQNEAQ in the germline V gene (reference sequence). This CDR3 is CASSLGQGADTQYF. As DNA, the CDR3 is TGTGCCAGCAGCCTTGGACAGGGTGCAGATACGCAGTATTTT.

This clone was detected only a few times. The CDR3 reads CASRRGLAEFF. CDR3 DNA: TGTGCCAGCAGACGCGGACTAGCGGAGTTCTTC. The chain couples TRBV6-9 to TRBJ2-1; TRBD2 matches 10 bases. Per germline, CDR1 MNHGY and CDR2 SVAAGI. The CDR3 contains 11 residues. V dropped 6 bases and J dropped 14; count of bases not matched to a gene: 4.

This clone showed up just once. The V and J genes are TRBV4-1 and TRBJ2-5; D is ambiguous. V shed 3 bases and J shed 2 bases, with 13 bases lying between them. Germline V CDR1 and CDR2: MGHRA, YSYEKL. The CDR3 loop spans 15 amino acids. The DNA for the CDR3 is TGCGCCAGCAGCCAGGACCGGGCCCCACAAGAGACCCAGTACTTC. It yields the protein CASSQDRAPQETQYF.

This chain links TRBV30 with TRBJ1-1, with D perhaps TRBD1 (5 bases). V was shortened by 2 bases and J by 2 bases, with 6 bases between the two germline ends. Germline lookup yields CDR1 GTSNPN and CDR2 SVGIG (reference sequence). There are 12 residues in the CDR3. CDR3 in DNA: TGTGCCTGGAGTCGGACAAACACTGAAGCTTTCTTT. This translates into CAWSRTNTEAFF.

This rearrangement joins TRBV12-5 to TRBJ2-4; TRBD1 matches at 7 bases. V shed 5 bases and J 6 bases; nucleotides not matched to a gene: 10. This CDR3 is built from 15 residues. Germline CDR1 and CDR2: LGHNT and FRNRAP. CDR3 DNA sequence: TGTGCTAGTGGTGCTGGGGACAGTAATAGAAACATTCAGTACTTC. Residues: CASGAGDSNRNIQYF.

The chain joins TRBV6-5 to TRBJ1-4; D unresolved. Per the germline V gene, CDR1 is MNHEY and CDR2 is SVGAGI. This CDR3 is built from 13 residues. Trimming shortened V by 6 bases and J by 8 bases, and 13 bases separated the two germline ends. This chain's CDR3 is CASRNRGSEKLFF. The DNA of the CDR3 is TGTGCCAGCAGGAACCGAGGGAGCGAAAAACTGTTTTTT.

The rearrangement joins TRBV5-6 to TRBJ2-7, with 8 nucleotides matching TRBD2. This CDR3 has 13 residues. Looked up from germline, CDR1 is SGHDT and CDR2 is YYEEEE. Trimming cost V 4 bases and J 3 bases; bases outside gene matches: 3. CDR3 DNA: TGTGCCAGCAGCGCCGGGACTAGCTACGAGCAGTACTTC. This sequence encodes CASSAGTSYEQYF.

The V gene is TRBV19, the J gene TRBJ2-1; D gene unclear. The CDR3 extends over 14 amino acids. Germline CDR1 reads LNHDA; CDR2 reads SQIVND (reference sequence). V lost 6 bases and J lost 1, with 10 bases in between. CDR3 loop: CASSPTSSYNEQFF. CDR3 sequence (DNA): TGTGCCAGTAGCCCAACCAGTTCCTACAATGAGCAGTTCTTC.

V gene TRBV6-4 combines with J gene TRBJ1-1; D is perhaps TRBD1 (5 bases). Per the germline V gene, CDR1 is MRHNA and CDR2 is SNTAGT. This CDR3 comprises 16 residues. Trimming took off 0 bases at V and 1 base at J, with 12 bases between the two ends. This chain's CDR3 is CASSDSAGTGNTEAFF. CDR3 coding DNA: TGTGCCAGCAGTGACTCCGCAGGGACGGGGAACACTGAAGCTTTCTTT.